Each of the 26 T cell receptor beta chains below was sequenced from the same sample in a study of T cell responses to AZD1222 COVID-19 vaccine. This table comes from immunoSEQ multiplex PCR, and its TCRdb copy is limited to in-frame clones, with some not included. In the table there are about 110,000 clones, nearly 90% of which are singletons. This material consisted of peripheral blood, taken on day 0 of AZD1222 vaccination. These receptors all come from an adult in good health.

The rearrangement links TRBV4-3 to TRBJ2-7, with D perhaps matching TRBD1 (5 bases). The CDR3 is 13 residues long. V lost 0 bases to trimming and J lost 7 bases, with 10 bases between them. Germline CDR1 is LGHNA and CDR2 is YSLEER. The CDR3 reads CASSQDRGREQYF. DNA of the CDR3: TGCGCCAGCAGCCAAGATAGGGGAAGGGAGCAGTACTTC.

This clone was counted only a few times. The chain uses TRBV18 and TRBJ2-7, with 10 positions matching TRBD2. CDR3 length: 16 amino acids. The junction had 9 bases not matched to a gene; V was cut back by 3 bases and J by 4 bases. Germline loops: CDR1 KGHSH, CDR2 LQKENI. CDR3 amino acids: CASSPARSGGAYEQYF. CDR3 DNA sequence: TGTGCCAGCTCACCGGCCAGGAGCGGGGGGGCGTACGAGCAGTACTTC.

The table lists this clone with a few counts. This chain connects TRBV15 to TRBJ2-7; TRBD1 or TRBD2 may be the D gene (5 bases each). This CDR3 comprises 16 residues. Germline CDR1 reads LNHNV; CDR2 reads YYDKDF (reference sequence). V lost 0 bases, J lost 6 bases, and 18 bases lay in between. The CDR3 DNA reads as TGTGCCACCAGCAGAGATATAAGGGGACGACAATCCGAGCAGTACTTC. Its protein product is CATSRDIRGRQSEQYF.

CDR3 loop: CASSQSSGTANTEAFF. DNA for the CDR3: TGTGCCAGCAGCCAGAGCTCCGGGACAGCCAACACTGAAGCTTTCTTT. V is TRBV14 and J is TRBJ1-1, with 7 bases fitting TRBD1. This CDR3 contains 16 residues. CDR1 and CDR2 (germline): SGHDN, FVKESK. Germline trimming cut 3 bases from V and 2 bases from J; bases unmatched to any gene: 9.

This chain connects TRBV6-5 to TRBJ2-5; 13 positions match TRBD2. With 6 bases clipped from V and 2 bases from J, the junction kept 3 bases outside the gene matches. Germline loops: CDR1 MNHEY, CDR2 SVGAGI. The CDR3 runs to 15 residues. The CDR3 sequence: CASRRTSGGQETQYF. In DNA form, the CDR3 reads TGTGCCAGCAGGAGGACTAGCGGGGGACAAGAGACCCAGTACTTC.

The rearrangement joins TRBV9 to TRBJ2-3; D perhaps matches TRBD1 (6 bases). The CDR3 runs 14 residues. The V end lost 2 bases, the J end lost 6 bases, and 13 bases lay between the germline ends. Germline loops: CDR1 SGDLS, CDR2 YYNGEE. CDR3 region: CASSVVGASDTQYF. The DNA of the CDR3 is TGTGCCAGCAGCGTGGTGGGGGCTAGTGATACGCAGTATTTT.

The gene calls are TRBV4-1 and TRBJ2-7, with D unclear. Trimming took 1 base from V and 6 from J, leaving 7 bases between them. This CDR3 is built from 12 residues. Germline V gives CDR1 MGHRA, CDR2 YSYEKL. CDR3: CASSQVNSEQYF. The CDR3 DNA is TGCGCCAGCAGCCAAGTGAACTCCGAGCAGTACTTC.

This sequence joins TRBV7-6 and TRBJ2-2; TRBD1 is a possible D gene (6 bases). Germline V gene data show CDR1 as SGHVS and CDR2 as FNYEAQ. The germline V and J ends were trimmed by 2 bases and 1 base, with 11 bases remaining between them. The CDR3 totals 16 residues. The CDR3: CASSLKLQGNTGELFF. CDR3 in DNA: TGTGCCAGCAGCTTAAAACTACAGGGGAACACCGGGGAGCTGTTTTTT.

The V and J genes are TRBV4-2 and TRBJ2-7; possibly TRBD2 for D (5 bases). V was pared by 0 bases and J by 5 bases, with 8 bases between. The CDR3 extends over 13 amino acids. The germline V gene encodes CDR1 LGHNA and CDR2 YNFKEQ. The CDR3 bases are TGTGCCAGCAGCCAAGATACGCGGGACGAGCAGTACTTC. It is translated as CASSQDTRDEQYF.

The chain recombines TRBV9 with TRBJ1-4; D possibly corresponds to TRBD1 (5 bases). Germline V CDR1 and CDR2: SGDLS, YYNGEE. CDR3 size: 15 residues. V dropped 0 bases and J dropped 7 bases, with 13 bases sitting between them. CDR3 DNA: TGTGCCAGCAGCGTAGCCCAGGGCGGTAGTGAAAAACTGTTTTTT. Protein: CASSVAQGGSEKLFF.

The chain links TRBV6-5 to TRBJ1-2, with 7 bases lining up with TRBD1. The CDR3 is 15 residues long. Germline V lookup: CDR1 MNHEY, CDR2 SVGAGI. With 3 bases clipped from V and 4 bases from J, the junction kept 8 bases outside the gene matches. The DNA for the CDR3 is TGTGCCAGCAGTTATGGAGGCAGGGGGGGCTATGGCTACACCTTC. Encoded protein: CASSYGGRGGYGYTF.

The J gene is TRBJ2-1, the V gene TRBV3-1 (or the pseudogene TRBV3-2), with no clear D. The V and J ends lost 1 base and 1 base respectively, with 2 bases between them. CDR1 is LGHDT, CDR2 YNNKEL, per germline (reference sequence). The CDR3 consists of 13 residues. CDR3 amino acids: CASSQGSYNEQFF. The CDR3 DNA is TGTGCCAGCAGCCAAGGTTCCTACAATGAGCAGTTCTTC.

The V gene is TRBV7-9, the J gene TRBJ1-1; perhaps TRBD1 as D (6 bases). V lost 3 bases and J 6 bases, leaving 14 bases between the germline ends. The CDR3 contains 14 residues. Looked up from germline, CDR1 is SEHNR and CDR2 is FQNEAQ (reference sequence). Written as DNA, the CDR3 is TGTGCCAGCAGCTTTATACAGGGAGGGGCTGAAGCTTTCTTT. Translated, it gives CASSFIQGGAEAFF.

The gene calls are TRBV29-1 and TRBJ2-7; the match to TRBD2 covers 15 bases. V lost 0 bases, J lost 2 bases, and 8 bases stayed unmatched. This CDR3 comprises 18 residues. Germline V gives CDR1 SQVTM, CDR2 ANQGSEA. The CDR3 bases are TGCAGCGTTGAAGAACGACGGACTAGCGGGAGGGGAACCTACGAGCAGTACTTC. This gives the protein CSVEERRTSGRGTYEQYF.

J is TRBJ1-2 and V is TRBV11-2; no reliable D call. V lost 4 bases and J 7 bases, leaving 22 bases between the germline ends. Germline CDR1 reads SGHAT; CDR2 reads FQNNGV. CDR3 length equals 16 residues. The CDR3 region is CASSYDKGGKVSGYTF. CDR3 in DNA: TGTGCCAGCAGCTATGACAAGGGAGGCAAAGTATCTGGCTACACCTTC.

The chain couples TRBV3-1 (or the pseudogene TRBV3-2) to TRBJ2-5; 10 bases align to TRBD2. The CDR3 runs to 16 residues. From germline, CDR1 is LGHDT and CDR2 YNNKEL (reference sequence). With V trimmed by 4 bases and J by 1 base, 6 bases remained unmatched. The CDR3 DNA sequence: TGTGCCAGCAGCCGACTCGGACTAGCGGCCCAAGAGACCCAGTACTTC. It translates to CASSRLGLAAQETQYF.

V is TRBV5-1 and J is TRBJ1-2; no reliable D call. Germline CDR1 is SGHRS and CDR2 is YFSETQ. The CDR3 contains 12 residues. V shed 5 bases and J shed 9 bases, with 14 bases lying between them. CDR3 loop: CASRDPSGSYTF. As DNA, the CDR3 is TGCGCCAGCAGAGATCCGAGCGGTAGCTACACCTTC.

The V and J genes are TRBV7-8 and TRBJ1-1; perhaps TRBD1 as D (5 bases). With 8 bases removed from V and 1 base from J, the gap between germline ends came to 14 bases. The CDR3 contains 14 residues. Germline CDR1 and CDR2: SGHVS and FQNEAQ. The CDR3 protein is CASGPLGTNTEAFF. The CDR3 DNA follows: TGTGCCAGCGGGCCCCTGGGGACGAACACTGAAGCTTTCTTT.

The J gene is TRBJ2-7, the V gene TRBV3-1 (or the pseudogene TRBV3-2); D is perhaps TRBD1 or TRBD2 (5 bases each). The germline gives CDR1 LGHDT, CDR2 YNNKEL (reference sequence). The CDR3 spans 17 residues. Trimming shortened V by 1 base and J by 2 bases, and 18 bases separated the two germline ends. The CDR3 nucleotides are TGTGCCAGCAGCCAAGTAAGTGCTCGGGACGGGACCTACGAGCAGTACTTC. It is translated as CASSQVSARDGTYEQYF.

This clone was seen a few times. The chain is built from TRBV14 and TRBJ2-1; no clear D gene. The CDR3 runs 17 residues. CDR1 and CDR2 from the germline V gene are SGHDN and FVKESK. V was trimmed by 1 base and J by 2 bases, leaving 15 bases between them. DNA of the CDR3: TGTGCCAGCAGCCAAGCATCCGCGCCTCCAACCTACAATGAGCAGTTCTTC. Translated: CASSQASAPPTYNEQFF.

The chain recombines TRBV28 with TRBJ2-3; unclear D gene. The length of the CDR3 is 15 residues. With 7 bases removed from V and 5 bases from J, the gap between germline ends came to 19 bases. Germline loops: CDR1 MDHEN, CDR2 SYDVKM. The DNA of the CDR3 is TGTGCCAGCATTCCCCCGGCCCCCAGGAGAGATACGCAGTATTTT. Amino acids: CASIPPAPRRDTQYF.

V gene TRBV7-6 combines with J gene TRBJ2-7, with TRBD1 matching over 8 bases. Germline CDR1 reads SGHVS; CDR2 reads FNYEAQ. This CDR3 is 14 amino acids long. The V segment lost 5 bases and the J segment 7 bases; nucleotides outside the gene matches: 10. The CDR3 is CASSPEDRGREQYF. The CDR3 nucleotides read TGTGCCAGCAGCCCAGAAGACAGGGGAAGAGAGCAGTACTTC.

This sequence joins TRBV7-3 and TRBJ2-1; TRBD2 aligns across 10 bases. Per the germline V gene, CDR1 is SGHTA and CDR2 is FQGTGA. V lost 3 bases to trimming and J lost 9 bases; unmatched junction nucleotides: 8. This CDR3 region has 15 residues. The CDR3 region has the DNA TGTGCCAGCAGCTTTATAGCGGGAGGTATCGGTGAGCAGTTCTTC. It codes for CASSFIAGGIGEQFF.

This clone appeared a few times. The chain uses TRBV2 and TRBJ1-5, with TRBD1 matching over 9 bases. Trimming at V came to 6 bases and at J to 0 bases, leaving 3 bases not matched to a gene. Germline assignment: CDR1 SNHLY and CDR2 FYNNEI. This CDR3 contains 15 residues. CDR3 in DNA: TGTGCCAGCAGCACAGGGGGCCTTAGCAATCAGCCCCAGCATTTT. Translating it yields CASSTGGLSNQPQHF. Drawing the rest from reference TRBV2 and TRBJ1-5, the complete variable domain is EPEVTQTPSHQVTQMGQEVILRCVPISNHLYFYWYRQILGQKVEFLVSFYNNEISEKSEIFDDQFSVERPDGSNFTLKIRSTKLEDSAMYFCASSTGGLSNQPQHFGDGTRLSIL.

A word on this clone: It may be a read error: a sequence one base away is much more abundant. This CDR3 is also generated by other DNA sequences in the sample. The chain employs TRBV4-3 and TRBJ2-7, with D possibly matching TRBD1 (6 bases). The V and J ends lost 1 base and 3 bases respectively, with 7 bases between them. Germline CDR1 and CDR2: LGHNA and YSLEER. This CDR3 has 13 amino acids. The CDR3 nucleotides are TGCGCCAGCAGCCAAGTAGGGGGCTACGAGCAGTACTTC. Amino acid sequence: CASSQVGGYEQYF.

The CDR3 region has the DNA TGTGCCAGCAGTTACTGGAGGTTAAGCCTTCGGAGCAATCAGCCCCAGCATTTT. It encodes CASSYWRLSLRSNQPQHF. The rearrangement uses TRBV6-2 or TRBV6-3 and TRBJ1-5; D ambiguous. Germline V gives CDR1 MNHEY, CDR2 SVGEGT. This CDR3 contains 18 residues. The germline V and J ends were trimmed by 1 base and 1 base, with 17 bases remaining between them.